Below, 2 T cell receptor beta chains from the same sample are listed, as sequenced in a study of T cells in Graves' hyperthyroidism and ophthalmopathy. RNA transcripts served as the template for amplifying TCR beta CDR3 regions. First-round RT-PCR with HTBI primers amplified the TCR CDR3 region. TCRdb re-called the multiplex PCR reads through MiXCR, storing one row per CDR3 protein. The sample yields roughly 500,000 distinct CDR3 sequences, approximately 48% seen once. Sequencing was performed on peripheral blood or thyroid tissue (not recorded which). These receptors were obtained from an adult woman with Graves' disease, either hyperthyroidism or ophthalmopathy (not recorded which).

This clonotype came up many times. The J gene is TRBJ1-4, the V gene TRBV10-3; no firm D call. CDR1 ENHRY and CDR2 SYGVKD come from the germline V gene. The V end lost 4 bases, the J end lost 4 bases, and 7 bases lay between the germline ends. The length of the CDR3 is 13 residues. CDR3 sequence: CAISGAGNEKLFF. DNA of the CDR3: TGTGCCATCAGTGGGGCCGGTAATGAAAAACTGTTTTTT.

The chain links TRBV27 to TRBJ2-7; 12 nucleotides agree with TRBD2. The CDR3 has 14 amino acids. J gave up 6 bases and V 5 bases, and 5 bases lay outside the gene matches. Germline-derived CDR1 and CDR2 are MNHEY and SMNVEV (reference sequence). The CDR3 is CASSLTSGSLEQYF. CDR3 DNA sequence: TGTGCCAGCAGTCTGACTAGCGGGAGTCTCGAGCAGTACTTC.